A single sample is the source of the 21 T cell receptor beta chains below, sequenced in a study of T cell responses to AZD1222 COVID-19 vaccine. Libraries were prepared by immunoSEQ multiplex PCR; TCRdb keeps only in-frame clonotypes and omits some of them. The sample consists of about 94,000 clones, roughly 85% of them appearing once. The input for sequencing was peripheral blood, taken 28 days after the second AZD1222 dose. The receptors were sampled from an adult who received the AZD1222 COVID-19 vaccine.

J is TRBJ2-1 and V is TRBV18; weak D call: TRBD1 (6 bases). The germline V gene encodes CDR1 KGHSH and CDR2 LQKENI. Between the trimmed V and J ends, which lost 3 bases and 3 bases, there was a span of 18 bases. The CDR3 totals 17 residues. The CDR3 spells CASSPSTGSTFYNEQFF. CDR3 nucleotide sequence: TGTGCCAGCTCACCGTCTACAGGGTCTACCTTCTACAATGAGCAGTTCTTC.

The chain is built from TRBV11-2 and TRBJ1-4, with D unclear. V lost 2 bases, J lost 5 bases, and 9 bases lay in between. The CDR3 is 14 residues long. Germline CDR1 reads SGHAT; CDR2 reads FQNNGV. CDR3 amino acids: CASSLSRGNEKLFF. CDR3 nucleotide sequence: TGTGCCAGCAGCTTAAGTCGAGGGAATGAAAAACTGTTTTTT.

The chain is built from TRBV5-6 and TRBJ1-2; 9 bases fit TRBD1. Germline assignment: CDR1 SGHDT and CDR2 YYEEEE. V gave up 2 bases and J gave up 6 bases; unmatched junction bases: 8. This CDR3 contains 15 residues. The CDR3 DNA is TGTGCCAGCAGCTTACGGGACAGGGTGGGACATGGCTACACCTTC. It translates to CASSLRDRVGHGYTF.

This clone came up a few times. The chain has TRBV10-3 and TRBJ2-7; D gene ambiguous. The CDR3 spans 12 residues. Trimming cost V 2 bases and J 5 bases, with 7 bases left between them. CDR1 is ENHRY, CDR2 SYGVKD, per germline. Here the CDR3 reads CAISERSDEQYF. The CDR3 DNA reads as TGTGCCATCAGTGAGCGGTCGGACGAGCAGTACTTC.

The rearrangement links TRBV6-2 or TRBV6-3 to TRBJ2-1, with 7 bases aligning to TRBD2. CDR1 is MNHEY and CDR2 is SVGEGT in the germline V gene. With V trimmed by 0 bases and J by 4 bases, 12 bases remained unmatched. There are 18 residues in the CDR3. CDR3 sequence (DNA): TGTGCCAGCAGTTACTCGGCTTATCCAAGCGGGGCGTACAATGAGCAGTTCTTC. Its translation: CASSYSAYPSGAYNEQFF.

This chain links TRBV29-1 with TRBJ2-2; D ambiguous. Trimming removed 6 bases at V and 2 bases at J, with 4 bases between. The CDR3 spans 11 residues. CDR1 and CDR2 (germline): SQVTM, ANQGSEA. The CDR3 spells CSVKNTGELFF. For the CDR3, the DNA is TGCAGCGTCAAAAACACCGGGGAGCTGTTTTTT.

V gene TRBV28 combines with J gene TRBJ1-2, with D perhaps TRBD1 (5 bases). The germline CDR1 and CDR2 sequences are MDHEN and SYDVKM. The CDR3 runs to 14 residues. Trimming cost V 2 bases and J 6 bases, with 13 bases left between them. CDR3 residues: CASSLTGTVNGYTF. CDR3 bases: TGTGCCAGCAGTTTAACGGGGACGGTAAATGGCTACACCTTC.

The V call is TRBV11-2, the J call TRBJ1-3; possibly TRBD1 for D (5 bases). V shed 5 bases and J shed 1 base, with 12 bases lying between them. The length of the CDR3 is 15 residues. Looked up from germline, CDR1 is SGHAT and CDR2 is FQNNGV. CDR3 amino acids: CASSQGALSGNTIYF. The CDR3 DNA follows: TGTGCCAGCAGCCAGGGCGCATTATCTGGAAACACCATATATTTT.

In its sample, this clone was seen a few times. The chain joins TRBV28 to TRBJ1-2, with no clear D. The CDR3 length is 14 residues. The V end was cut by 4 bases, the J end by 2 bases, with 11 bases between. Per germline, CDR1 MDHEN and CDR2 SYDVKM. CDR3 sequence: CASSYPGTNYGYTF. In DNA, the CDR3 is TGTGCCAGCAGTTATCCGGGAACAAACTATGGCTACACCTTC.

The chain has TRBV5-1 and TRBJ2-7, with a weak D call TRBD2 (5 bases). Trimming removed 0 bases from V and 7 bases from J, with 20 bases in between. The germline CDR1 and CDR2 sequences are SGHRS and YFSETQ. CDR3 length: 16 residues. CDR3 DNA: TGCGCCAGCAGCTTGGCTTTCCGGGGAACCCCTCTAGAGCAGTACTTC. Residues: CASSLAFRGTPLEQYF. The variable domain in full, with the rest retrieved from reference TRBV5-1 and TRBJ2-7, is KAGVTQTPRYLIKTRGQQVTLSCSPISGHRSVSWYQQTPGQGLQFLFEYFSETQRNKGNFPGRFSGRQFSNSRSEMNVSTLELGDSALYLCASSLAFRGTPLEQYFGPGTRLTVT.

The chain employs TRBV30 and TRBJ1-2; D unresolved. This CDR3 region has 13 residues. With 0 bases removed from V and 0 bases from J, the gap between germline ends came to 5 bases. The germline gives CDR1 GTSNPN, CDR2 SVGIG (reference sequence). CDR3 nucleotide sequence: TGTGCCTGGAGTGTAGGGACTAACTATGGCTACACCTTC. The encoded protein is CAWSVGTNYGYTF.

The DNA of the CDR3 is TGTGCCTGGAGCACAGATACGCAGTATTTT. This encodes CAWSTDTQYF. The chain carries TRBV30 and TRBJ2-3; D unclear. CDR3 length: 10 residues. Trimming removed 3 bases from V and 2 bases from J, with 0 bases in between. Germline CDR1 reads GTSNPN; CDR2 reads SVGIG (reference sequence).

J is TRBJ2-3 and V is TRBV24-1; D might be TRBD2 (6 bases). CDR3 length: 16 amino acids. Deletions cut 4 bases from V and 4 bases from J, with 17 bases between. The germline gives CDR1 KGHDR, CDR2 SFDVKD. CDR3 nucleotide sequence: TGTGCCACCAGTGACCGCGGGACTTCAGTGGCAGATACGCAGTATTTT. This gives the protein CATSDRGTSVADTQYF.

This clone was seen just once. The genes are TRBV9 and TRBJ1-3; 7 nucleotides align to TRBD1. The junction had 6 bases not matched to a gene; V was cut back by 2 bases and J by 4 bases. CDR3 size: 15 residues. In germline, CDR1 is SGDLS, CDR2 YYNGEE. CDR3 amino acids: CASSVTGDMGNTIYF. Here the CDR3 DNA reads TGTGCCAGCAGCGTTACAGGGGATATGGGAAACACCATATATTTT.

This clone has more than one count but fewer than ten. The V and J genes are TRBV6-1 and TRBJ2-1, with 7 bases lining up with TRBD2. V dropped 0 bases and J dropped 11; count of bases not matched to a gene: 1. CDR3 length: 12 residues. Germline loops: CDR1 MNHNS, CDR2 SASEGT. In DNA form, the CDR3 reads TGTGCCAGCAGTGAAGCTGGGACTAAGCAGTTCTTC. It specifies CASSEAGTKQFF.

The V gene is TRBV29-1, the J gene TRBJ2-5, with D unclear. The CDR3 contains 10 residues. Germline V lookup: CDR1 SQVTM, CDR2 ANQGSEA. Deletions cut 7 bases from V and 4 bases from J, with 7 bases between. Here the CDR3 reads CSAGTETQYF. DNA for the CDR3: TGCAGCGCCGGAACAGAGACCCAGTACTTC.

This clone was seen a single time. The CDR3 loop reads CASGTGQGIFYGYTF. CDR3 DNA: TGTGCTAGTGGAACGGGACAGGGGATATTCTATGGCTACACCTTC. The chain combines TRBV12-5 with TRBJ1-2; the match to TRBD1 covers 10 bases. Germline V gene sequence: CDR1 LGHNT, CDR2 FRNRAP. This CDR3 is built from 15 residues. V trimming: 6 bases; J trimming: 4 bases; junction bases outside the gene matches: 8. Drawing the rest from reference TRBV12-5 and TRBJ1-2, the complete variable domain is DARVTQTPRHKVTEMGQEVTMRCQPILGHNTVFWYRQTMMQGLELLAYFRNRAPLDDSGMPKDRFSAEMPDATLATLKIQPSEPRDSAVYFCASGTGQGIFYGYTFGSGTRLTVV.

In DNA form, the CDR3 reads TGTGCCAGTAGTTCACAGGGGACGGCGGGGCCGAACACTGAAGCTTTCTTT. The encoded protein is CASSSQGTAGPNTEAFF. The chain combines TRBV19 with TRBJ1-1; TRBD1 aligns across 7 bases. After removal of 5 bases from V and 1 base from J, the junction contained 13 bases not matched to a gene. Looked up from germline, CDR1 is LNHDA and CDR2 is SQIVND (reference sequence). This CDR3 has 17 amino acids.

V is TRBV12-3 or TRBV12-4 and J is TRBJ1-1, with TRBD1 as a possible D gene (5 bases). Between the trimmed V and J ends, which lost 8 bases and 1 base, there was a span of 11 bases. This CDR3 has 13 residues. As DNA, the CDR3 is TGTGCCAGCGGTCTGAGGGGGAACACTGAAGCTTTCTTT. Protein: CASGLRGNTEAFF.

This clone was seen a single time. The chain carries TRBV15 and TRBJ1-5, with D unresolved. The length of the CDR3 is 14 residues. With 0 bases removed from V and 3 bases from J, the gap between germline ends came to 6 bases. The germline V gene encodes CDR1 LNHNV and CDR2 YYDKDF (reference sequence). DNA of the CDR3: TGTGCCACCAGCAGAGAGACCTACAATCAGCCCCAGCATTTT. It yields the protein CATSRETYNQPQHF.

This clone came up a few times. CDR3 nucleotides: TGTGCCAGCAGCTTAGGCCCAGGAGGGGTCTACGAGCAGTACTTC. Its protein is CASSLGPGGVYEQYF. The chain recombines TRBV7-2 with TRBJ2-7; possibly TRBD2 for D (6 bases). The CDR3 runs 15 residues. Trimming pared 1 base from V and 3 bases from J, leaving 13 bases between. Per the germline V gene, CDR1 is SGHTA and CDR2 is FQGNSA.